A single sample gave rise to the 2 T cell receptor delta chains below, sequenced in a study of γδ T cells in repeated Plasmodium falciparum infection. Gammadelta T cells were flow-sorted from PBMC into Vgamma9/Vdelta2+ and Vdelta2-negative populations for bulk analysis. TCRdb reapplied CATT to the multiplex PCR reads. This table has some 51,000 delta-chain clones, approximately 1.8% appearing once. The sequencing input was gamma-delta T cells from blood. The receptor source for this set is a pool of human donors (malaria-infected and uninfected, not separated).

This clone was picked up a small number of times. The mismatch at residue 12 between this DNA's translation and the TCRdb protein of a much larger clone likely reflects a read error; the protein shown is translated from the DNA. The gene calls are TRDV2 and TRDJ1; a weak D match, TRDD2 (7 bases). No J segment appears in TCRdb, so it was assigned here by matching the sequence to germline. Germline V gene data show CDR1 as GEAIGNYY and CDR2 as EKD. V was trimmed by 1 base and J by 0 bases, leaving 29 bases between them. This CDR3 is built from 21 residues. The CDR3 nucleotides read TGTGCCTGTGACACTCTTGTTCCTACTATCGTACAGGGGGACCACACCGATAAACTCATCTTT. Its protein product is CACDTLVPTIVQGDHTDKLIF.

On this clone itself: The protein that TCRdb holds for this DNA derives from a much larger clone and differs from the translated DNA at residue 21, which likely indicates a read error; the protein shown here is translated from the DNA. TRDV1 is the V gene, and the J gene was not called; the table names TRDD3, a call not compared with the DNA. From germline, CDR1 is TSWWSYY and CDR2 QGS. CDR3 length: 22 amino acids. In DNA form, the CDR3 reads TGTGCTCTTGGGGGCCCGCCATCTGTACTGGGGGATGTTGCCGGGGTGATCGATAAACTCACCTTT. Translated, it gives CALGGPPSVLGDVAGVIDKLTF.